These T cell receptor beta chains were read from a single sample in a study of blood T cell repertoires in COVID-19. Profiled with immunoSEQ multiplex PCR; TCRdb holds only in-frame clones, not every one. The repertoire includes about 24,000 clones, about nine tenths of them detected once, and over 25% sits in the top ten. Sequencing was done on a sample of peripheral blood. The receptors derive from a woman in her 70s with active COVID-19. Both conserved end residues are part of each CDR3.

V	CDR3
TRBV7-2	CASSSQQGVANEKLFF
TRBV6-1	CASSEATGVNTGELFF
TRBV4-1	CASSNPGLAGGPLSNEQFF
TRBV10-3	CAIRRGTSGRSTDTQYF
TRBV11-3	CASSPRGGRGNEQFF
TRBV27	CASSLVGQGTQPQHF
TRBV19	CASSRTGGDTGELFF
TRBV3-1/TRBV3-2	CASSLNGRAIDEQYF
TRBV4-2	CASSQKAGGTDTQYF
TRBV9	CASSPEVTNEKLFF
TRBV7-9	CASSLGSGWETQYF